This T cell receptor (beta chain) was sequenced during a study of blood T cells in healthy people across ages. This clonotype was observed a handful of times. Its antigen is unknown. Then a second PCR, running roughly 6 to 12 cycles, was carried out with a sample-barcoded 5' primer and a J-beta primer mix. Using its own MiXCR run on the 5' RACE reads, TCRdb lists one record per CDR3 protein. The sample has about 1.1 million distinct CDR3 sequences, roughly two fifths seen once. Study-level points and caveats: More naive CD4+ cells and higher diversity marked long-lived donors relative to aged donors.

No fewer than 5.5 micrograms of total RNA were isolated from every sample. The TCR originated in a man in his late teens or twenties in good health. Material for sequencing was blood.

CDR3 protein: CASSLSGTENQPQHF. For the CDR3, the DNA is TGTGCCAGCAGCTTAAGTGGGACCGAAAATCAGCCCCAGCATTTT. The chain employs TRBV7-2 and TRBJ1-5; a possible D gene is TRBD1 (5 bases). This CDR3 has 15 residues. The germline V gene has CDR1 SGHTA and CDR2 FQGNSA. V was trimmed by 2 bases and J by 4 bases, leaving 12 bases between them. Full variable domain (rest looked up from reference TRBV7-2 and TRBJ1-5): GAGVSQSPSNKVTEKGKDVELRCDPISGHTALYWYRQSLGQGLEFLIYFQGNSAPDKSGLPSDRFSAERTGGSVSTLTIQRTQQEDSAVYLCASSLSGTENQPQHFGDGTRLSIL.